The 14 T cell receptor beta chains given below trace back to one sample, sequenced in a study of blood T cell repertoires in COVID-19. Libraries were prepared by immunoSEQ multiplex PCR; TCRdb keeps only in-frame clonotypes and omits some of them. The table lists about 160,000 clones, approximately 80% of them singletons. The material sequenced was peripheral blood. The receptors stem from a man between 65 and 80 years old who had recovered from COVID-19.

This chain joins TRBV11-2 and TRBJ2-7, with 11 bases aligning to TRBD2. Germline V gene sequence: CDR1 SGHAT, CDR2 FQNNGV. The V and J ends lost 5 bases and 4 bases, in that order; junction bases with no gene match: 7. The CDR3 extends over 15 amino acids. CDR3 region: CASSVTSGSGYEQYF. The CDR3 bases are TGTGCCAGCAGCGTTACTAGCGGGAGTGGGTACGAGCAGTACTTC. Full variable domain (missing parts from reference TRBV11-2 and TRBJ2-7): EAGVAQSPRYKIIEKRQSVAFWCNPISGHATLYWYQQILGQGPKLLIQFQNNGVVDDSQLPKDRFSAERLKGVDSTLKIQPAKLEDSAVYLCASSVTSGSGYEQYFGPGTRLTVT.

The sample holds one count of this clone. The chain couples TRBV3-1 (or the pseudogene TRBV3-2) to TRBJ2-1, with 12 positions matching TRBD2. The ends lost 5 bases at V and 5 bases at J; junction bases unmatched: 1. This CDR3 has 14 amino acids. From germline, CDR1 is LGHDT and CDR2 YNNKEL (reference sequence). The DNA of the CDR3 is TGTGCCAGCAGCGGACTAGCGGGAAACAATGAGCAGTTCTTC. This sequence encodes CASSGLAGNNEQFF.

The V and J genes are TRBV6-2 or TRBV6-3 and TRBJ1-2, with no clear D. The CDR3 is made up of 12 amino acids. Trimming removed 2 bases from V and 8 bases from J, with 9 bases in between. Germline assignment: CDR1 MNHEY and CDR2 SVGEGT. This CDR3 is CASSYAGGGYTF. The CDR3 DNA sequence: TGTGCCAGCAGTTACGCGGGAGGCGGCTACACCTTC.

CDR3 in amino acids: CASSTGQAGSEKLFF. DNA of the CDR3: TGTGCCAGCAGTACCGGACAGGCGGGCTCTGAAAAACTGTTTTTT. This sequence joins TRBV28 and TRBJ1-4; 7 positions agree with TRBD1. The CDR3 contains 15 residues. The germline V gene encodes CDR1 MDHEN and CDR2 SYDVKM. The ends lost 5 bases at V and 7 bases at J; junction bases unmatched: 10.

The chain has TRBV18 and TRBJ2-7; no firm D call. The CDR3 spans 14 residues. Germline CDR1 reads KGHSH; CDR2 reads LQKENI. V gave up 0 bases and J gave up 3 bases, with 9 bases separating them. CDR3 DNA sequence: TGTGCCAGCTCACCACCGGCAGCGATCTACGAGCAGTACTTC. Protein product: CASSPPAAIYEQYF.

The rearrangement uses TRBV11-2 and TRBJ2-2, with 13 bases identical to TRBD2. The CDR3 is 17 amino acids. With V trimmed by 6 bases and J by 5 bases, 9 bases remained unmatched. Germline lookup yields CDR1 SGHAT and CDR2 FQNNGV. Here the CDR3 DNA reads TGTGCCAGCAGTTCCTGGACTAGCGGGAGTTATACCGGGGAGCTGTTTTTT. This translates into CASSSWTSGSYTGELFF.

The chain links TRBV5-1 to TRBJ1-2; 7 positions match TRBD1. Germline V gene lookup returns CDR1 SGHRS and CDR2 YFSETQ. CDR3 length: 18 residues. J gave up 6 bases and V 1 base, and 18 bases lay outside the gene matches. CDR3 in DNA: TGCGCCAGCAGCTTGTGGGGGGCCCAGACAGGGTTTGTCCATGGCTACACCTTC. Translation: CASSLWGAQTGFVHGYTF.

Here the CDR3 reads CASSFDRAQPQHF. CDR3 in DNA: TGTGCCAGCAGCTTTGACAGGGCTCAGCCCCAGCATTTT. The rearrangement uses TRBV7-2 and TRBJ1-5; TRBD1 agrees at 7 bases. The CDR3 sequence is 13 residues long. J gave up 6 bases and V 3 bases, and 2 bases lay outside the gene matches. Germline CDR1 and CDR2: SGHTA and FQGNSA.

The rearrangement links TRBV6-5 to TRBJ2-3; 9 bases align to TRBD2. V trimming: 6 bases; J trimming: 5 bases; junction bases outside the gene matches: 9. CDR1 and CDR2 from the germline V gene are MNHEY and SVGAGI. The CDR3 spans 15 residues. The CDR3 nucleotides are TGTGCCAGCAGGGGCCTAGCGGGACGTTTAGATACGCAGTATTTT. Its translation is CASRGLAGRLDTQYF.

This chain links TRBV6-2 or TRBV6-3 with TRBJ2-1; TRBD2 matches at 7 bases. The V and J ends lost 4 bases and 4 bases, in that order; junction bases with no gene match: 7. This CDR3 is built from 15 residues. In germline, CDR1 is MNHEY, CDR2 SVGEGT. CDR3 sequence: CASSSGGLEYNEQFF. In nucleotides, the CDR3 is TGTGCCAGCAGTTCCGGAGGACTAGAATACAATGAGCAGTTCTTC.

This clone was detected only a few times. The gene calls are TRBV7-9 and TRBJ1-2, with TRBD1 identical over 7 bases. The V segment lost 3 bases and the J segment 2 bases; nucleotides outside the gene matches: 3. Per the germline V gene, CDR1 is SEHNR and CDR2 is FQNEAQ (reference sequence). CDR3 length equals 14 residues. CDR3: CASSFGTANYGYTF. The CDR3 DNA follows: TGTGCCAGCAGCTTCGGGACAGCAAACTATGGCTACACCTTC.

In this sample, this clone turned up a few times. V is TRBV2 and J is TRBJ1-2, with a possible D match to TRBD1 (6 bases). CDR1 and CDR2 (germline): SNHLY, FYNNEI. V lost 4 bases and J lost 2, with 8 bases in between. The CDR3 is 13 amino acids. This chain's CDR3 is CASSGQANYGYTF. DNA of the CDR3: TGTGCCAGCAGTGGACAGGCCAACTATGGCTACACCTTC. Supplemented by reference TRBV2 and TRBJ1-2, the full variable domain reads EPEVTQTPSHQVTQMGQEVILRCVPISNHLYFYWYRQILGQKVEFLVSFYNNEISEKSEIFDDQFSVERPDGSNFTLKIRSTKLEDSAMYFCASSGQANYGYTFGSGTRLTVV.

V is TRBV7-2 and J is TRBJ2-3; the match to TRBD2 covers 9 bases. The germline V gene has CDR1 SGHTA and CDR2 FQGNSA. This CDR3 comprises 17 residues. Trimming removed 3 bases from V and 0 bases from J; junction bases left unmatched: 7. CDR3 DNA: TGTGCCAGCAGCTTGACTAGCGGAACTTCTAGCACAGATACGCAGTATTTT. Translated, it gives CASSLTSGTSSTDTQYF.

The V call is TRBV24-1, the J call TRBJ2-1, with 8 bases that match TRBD1. The CDR3 has 15 residues. Trimming at V came to 3 bases and at J to 4 bases, leaving 4 bases not matched to a gene. The germline CDR1 and CDR2 sequences are KGHDR and SFDVKD. Here the CDR3 DNA reads TGTGCCACCAGTGATGCGGACAGGGTGTACAATGAGCAGTTCTTC. Protein: CATSDADRVYNEQFF.